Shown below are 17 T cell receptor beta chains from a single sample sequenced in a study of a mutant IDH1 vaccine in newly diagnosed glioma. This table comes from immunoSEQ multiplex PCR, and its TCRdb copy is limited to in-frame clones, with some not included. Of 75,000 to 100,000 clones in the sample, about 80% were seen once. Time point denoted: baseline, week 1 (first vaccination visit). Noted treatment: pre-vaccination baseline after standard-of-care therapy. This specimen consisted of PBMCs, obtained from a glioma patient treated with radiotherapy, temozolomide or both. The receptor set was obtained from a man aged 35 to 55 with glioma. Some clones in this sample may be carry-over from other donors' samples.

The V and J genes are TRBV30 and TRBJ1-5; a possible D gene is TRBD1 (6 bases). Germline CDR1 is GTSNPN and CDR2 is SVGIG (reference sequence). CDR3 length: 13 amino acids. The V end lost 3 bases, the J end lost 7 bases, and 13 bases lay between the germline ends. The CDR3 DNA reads TGTGCCTGGAGCCCGCAGGGGCCACAGCCCCAGCATTTT. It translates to CAWSPQGPQPQHF.

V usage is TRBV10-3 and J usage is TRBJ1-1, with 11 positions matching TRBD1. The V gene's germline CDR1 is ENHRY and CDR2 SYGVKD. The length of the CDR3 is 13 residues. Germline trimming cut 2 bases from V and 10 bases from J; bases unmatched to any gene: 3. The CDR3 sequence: CAISEGQGASAFF. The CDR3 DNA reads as TGTGCCATCAGTGAGGGACAGGGGGCCTCAGCTTTCTTT.

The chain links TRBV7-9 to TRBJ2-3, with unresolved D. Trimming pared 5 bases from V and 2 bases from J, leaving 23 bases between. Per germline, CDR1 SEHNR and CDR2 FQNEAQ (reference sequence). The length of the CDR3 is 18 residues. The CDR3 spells CASSPRARRQVPTDTQYF. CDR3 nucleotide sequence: TGTGCCAGCAGCCCTCGGGCCCGGCGGCAGGTGCCCACAGATACGCAGTATTTT.

CDR3: CASSLPGQGLAFF. In DNA, the CDR3 is TGCGCCAGCAGCCTGCCGGGACAGGGACTAGCTTTCTTT. This chain links TRBV5-1 with TRBJ1-1; 9 bases agree with TRBD1. This CDR3 has 13 residues. J was trimmed by 10 bases and V by 4 bases; bases with no gene match: 8. Germline CDR1 and CDR2: SGHRS and YFSETQ.

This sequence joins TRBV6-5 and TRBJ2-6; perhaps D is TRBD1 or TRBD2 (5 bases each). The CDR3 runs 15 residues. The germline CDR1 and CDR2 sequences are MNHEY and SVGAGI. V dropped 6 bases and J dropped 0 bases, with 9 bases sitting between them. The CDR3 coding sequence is TGTGCCAGCAGCTCGGGGACCTCTGGGGCCAACGTCCTGACTTTC. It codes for CASSSGTSGANVLTF.

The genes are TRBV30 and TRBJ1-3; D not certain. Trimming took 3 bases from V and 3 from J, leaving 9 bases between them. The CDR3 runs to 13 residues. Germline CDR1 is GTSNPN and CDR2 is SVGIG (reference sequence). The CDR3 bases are TGTGCCTGGAGCGCCGGACGTGGAAACACCATATATTTT. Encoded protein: CAWSAGRGNTIYF.

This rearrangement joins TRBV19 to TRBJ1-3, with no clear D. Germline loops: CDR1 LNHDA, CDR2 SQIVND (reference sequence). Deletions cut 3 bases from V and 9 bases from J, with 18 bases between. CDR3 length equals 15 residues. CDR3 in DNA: TGTGCCAGTAGTATGGGTCTCACTCTGGGGAGCACCATATATTTT. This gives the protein CASSMGLTLGSTIYF.

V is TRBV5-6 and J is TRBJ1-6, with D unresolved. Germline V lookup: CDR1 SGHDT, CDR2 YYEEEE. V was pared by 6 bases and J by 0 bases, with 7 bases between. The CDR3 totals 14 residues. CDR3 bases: TGTGCCAGCACGCATAGCTCCTATAATTCACCCCTCCACTTT. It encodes CASTHSSYNSPLHF. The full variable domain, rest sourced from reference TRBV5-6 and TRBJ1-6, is DAGVTQSPTHLIKTRGQQVTLRCSPKSGHDTVSWYQQALGQGPQFIFQYYEEEERQRGNFPDRFSGHQFPNYSSELNVNALLLGDSALYLCASTHSSYNSPLHFGNGTRLTVT.

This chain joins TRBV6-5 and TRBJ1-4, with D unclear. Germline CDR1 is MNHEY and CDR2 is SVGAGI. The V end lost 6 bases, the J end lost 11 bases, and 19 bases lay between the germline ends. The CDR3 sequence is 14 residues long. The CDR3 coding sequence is TGTGCCAGCAGAGCCGGGAGGGATGGTTCTAAACTGTTTTTT. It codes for CASRAGRDGSKLFF.

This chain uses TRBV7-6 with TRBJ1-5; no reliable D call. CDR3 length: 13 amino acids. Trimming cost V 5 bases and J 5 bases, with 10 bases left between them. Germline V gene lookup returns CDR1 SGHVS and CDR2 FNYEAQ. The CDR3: CASSLAPDQPQHF. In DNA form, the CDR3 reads TGTGCCAGCAGCCTGGCTCCGGATCAGCCCCAGCATTTT.

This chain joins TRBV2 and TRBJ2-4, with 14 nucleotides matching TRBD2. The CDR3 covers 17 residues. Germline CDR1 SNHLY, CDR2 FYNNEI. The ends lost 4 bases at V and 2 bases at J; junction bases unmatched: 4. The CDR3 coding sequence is TGTGCCAGCAGTGGGACTAGCGGGGGGTGGACCAAAAACATTCAGTACTTC. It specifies CASSGTSGGWTKNIQYF.

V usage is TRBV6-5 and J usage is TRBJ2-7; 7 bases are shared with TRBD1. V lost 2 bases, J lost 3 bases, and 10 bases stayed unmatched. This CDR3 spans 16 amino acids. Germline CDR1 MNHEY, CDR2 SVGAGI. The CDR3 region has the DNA TGTGCCAGCAGTTACACAGGCCGGGACAGCTACTACGAGCAGTACTTC. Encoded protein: CASSYTGRDSYYEQYF.

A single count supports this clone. CDR3 protein: CASSRQGSSYNEQFF. The CDR3 coding sequence is TGTGCCAGCAGTCGACAGGGAAGCTCCTACAATGAGCAGTTCTTC. The J gene is TRBJ2-1, the V gene TRBV6-6, with 7 bases matching TRBD1. This CDR3 has 15 residues. Per the germline V gene, CDR1 is MNHNY and CDR2 is SVGAGI (reference sequence). V lost 5 bases to trimming and J lost 0 bases; unmatched junction nucleotides: 4.

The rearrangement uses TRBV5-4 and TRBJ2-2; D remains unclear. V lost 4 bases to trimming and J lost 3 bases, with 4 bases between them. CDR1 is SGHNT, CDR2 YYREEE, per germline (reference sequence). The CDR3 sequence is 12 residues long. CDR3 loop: CASSLDTGELFF. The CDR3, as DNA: TGTGCCAGCAGCCTCGACACCGGGGAGCTGTTTTTT. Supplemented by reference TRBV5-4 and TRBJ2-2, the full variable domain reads ETGVTQSPTHLIKTRGQQVTLRCSSQSGHNTVSWYQQALGQGPQFIFQYYREEENGRGNFPPRFSGLQFPNYSSELNVNALELDDSALYLCASSLDTGELFFGEGSRLTVL.

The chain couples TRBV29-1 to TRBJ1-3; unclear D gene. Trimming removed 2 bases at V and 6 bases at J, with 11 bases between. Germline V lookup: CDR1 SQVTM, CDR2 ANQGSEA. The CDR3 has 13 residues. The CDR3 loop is CSVESWHSNTIYF. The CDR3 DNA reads TGCAGCGTTGAATCGTGGCATTCAAACACCATATATTTT. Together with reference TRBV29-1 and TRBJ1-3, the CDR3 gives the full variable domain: SAVISQKPSRDICQRGTSLTIQCQVDSQVTMMFWYRQQPGQSLTLIATANQGSEATYESGFVIDKFPISRPNLTFSTLTVSNMSPEDSSIYLCSVESWHSNTIYFGEGSWLTVV.

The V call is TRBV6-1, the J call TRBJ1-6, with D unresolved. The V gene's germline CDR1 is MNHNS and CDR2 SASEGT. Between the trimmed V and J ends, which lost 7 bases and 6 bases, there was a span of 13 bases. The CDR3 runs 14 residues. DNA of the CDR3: TGTGCCAGCAAGTCCGGGAAAATTAATTCACCCCTCCACTTT. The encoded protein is CASKSGKINSPLHF.

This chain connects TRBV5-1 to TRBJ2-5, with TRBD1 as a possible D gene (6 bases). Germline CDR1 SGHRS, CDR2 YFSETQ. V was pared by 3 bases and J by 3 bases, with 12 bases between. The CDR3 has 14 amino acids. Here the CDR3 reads CASSSVTGKETQYF. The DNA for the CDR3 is TGCGCCAGCAGCTCAGTAACAGGGAAAGAGACCCAGTACTTC.